These T cell receptor beta chains were read from a single sample in a study of T cells in Graves' hyperthyroidism and ophthalmopathy. TCRdb re-derived calls from the multiplex PCR reads in MiXCR, one entry per CDR3 protein. The profile covers 480,000 or so distinct CDR3 sequences, with 46% appearing a single time and roughly 45% taken by the ten largest. Sequencing used peripheral blood or thyroid tissue (not recorded which). These TCRs come from an adult woman with Graves' disease, either hyperthyroidism or ophthalmopathy (not recorded which). The CDR3 runs from the conserved cysteine through the conserved F or W. Fields, in order: D gene, clone size, CDR3 length, J gene, V gene, CDR3 DNA, CDR3 protein. The D gene is left open where the match is weak. Expanded clones get a size class; other rows say once, few or many, or leave the size out.

D gene: TRBD1
clone size: NA
CDR3 length: 14
J gene: TRBJ1-1
V gene: TRBV10-3
CDR3 DNA: TGTGCCACCAATAGACAGGGTTCAGACACTGAAGCTTTCTTT
CDR3 protein: CATNRQGSDTEAFF

D gene: NA
clone size: many
CDR3 length: 13
J gene: TRBJ2-7
V gene: TRBV19
CDR3 DNA: TGTGCCAGTAGTGAAGAGCGGAACTACGAGCAGTACTTC
CDR3 protein: CASSEERNYEQYF

D gene: NA
clone size: NA
CDR3 length: 15
J gene: TRBJ1-5
V gene: TRBV4-1
CDR3 DNA: TGTGCCAGCAGCCCAAATGCACAGACGTATCAGCCCCAGCATTTT
CDR3 protein: CASSPNAQTYQPQHF

D gene: NA
clone size: many
CDR3 length: 14
J gene: TRBJ1-6
V gene: TRBV7-6
CDR3 DNA: TGTGCCAGCAGCTTAACAGGGAGTAATTCACCCCTCCACTTT
CDR3 protein: CASSLTGSNSPLHF

D gene: NA
clone size: NA
CDR3 length: 11
J gene: TRBJ2-7
V gene: TRBV10-2
CDR3 DNA: TGCGCCGCAGCAGAGTCTCCCGAGCAGTACTTC
CDR3 protein: CAAAESPEQYF

D gene: TRBD1
clone size: NA
CDR3 length: 17
J gene: TRBJ2-5
V gene: TRBV7-8
CDR3 DNA: TGTGCCAGCAGCCAGTCACTTGGGACAGACGTACTGGAGACCCAGTACTTC
CDR3 protein: CASSQSLGTDVLETQYF

D gene: NA
clone size: few
CDR3 length: 13
J gene: TRBJ2-5
V gene: TRBV5-1
CDR3 DNA: TGCGCCAGCAATAGTATCAGAGAAGAGACCCAGTACTTC
CDR3 protein: CASNSIREETQYF

D gene: TRBD1
clone size: many
CDR3 length: 12
J gene: TRBJ2-7
V gene: TRBV29-1
CDR3 DNA: TGCAGCGTTACCCGGGACAGCTACGAGCAGTACTTC
CDR3 protein: CSVTRDSYEQYF

D gene: NA
clone size: NA
CDR3 length: 12
J gene: TRBJ1-4
V gene: TRBV29-1
CDR3 DNA: TGCAGCGGATTCGACCGGGGTGAAAAACTGTTTTTT
CDR3 protein: CSGFDRGEKLFF

D gene: TRBD1
clone size: NA
CDR3 length: 14
J gene: TRBJ2-7
V gene: TRBV9
CDR3 DNA: TGTGCCAGCAGCGCCCGGGACAGGGGATACGAGCAGTACTTC
CDR3 protein: CASSARDRGYEQYF

D gene: TRBD1
clone size: few
CDR3 length: 16
J gene: TRBJ1-2
V gene: TRBV7-6
CDR3 DNA: TGTGCCAGCAGCCCGACGACAGGGTTTGGGTTTGGTGGCTACACCTTC
CDR3 protein: CASSPTTGFGFGGYTF

D gene: NA
clone size: few
CDR3 length: 15
J gene: TRBJ1-1
V gene: TRBV29-1
CDR3 DNA: TGCAGCTCGACAGAACCTCCAAGGTTGGATACTGAAGCTTTCTTT
CDR3 protein: CSSTEPPRLDTEAFF

D gene: NA
clone size: many
CDR3 length: 14
J gene: TRBJ1-6
V gene: TRBV20-1
CDR3 DNA: TGCAGTGCTAGCCGGGGGGCGGGCGAGAGACCCCTCCACTTT
CDR3 protein: CSASRGAGERPLHF

D gene: NA
clone size: NA
CDR3 length: 15
J gene: TRBJ2-7
V gene: TRBV7-9
CDR3 DNA: TGCGCCAGCAGCCAGACGAAAGGGTCGAAGGGCGAGCAGTACTTC
CDR3 protein: CASSQTKGSKGEQYF

D gene: NA
clone size: many
CDR3 length: 15
J gene: TRBJ1-1
V gene: TRBV7-9
CDR3 DNA: TGTGCCAGCAGCTCGTTCAGGGGAGCCGACACTGAAGCTTTCTTT
CDR3 protein: CASSSFRGADTEAFF

D gene: TRBD2
clone size: many
CDR3 length: 15
J gene: TRBJ2-7
V gene: TRBV7-2
CDR3 DNA: TGTGCCAGCAGGACTGTAGAACGGGGGGCCTACGAGCAGTACTTC
CDR3 protein: CASRTVERGAYEQYF

D gene: TRBD2
clone size: NA
CDR3 length: 15
J gene: TRBJ2-5
V gene: TRBV7-9
CDR3 DNA: TGTGCCAGCAGCCCGATAGCGGGAGGGCAGAAGACCCAGTACTTC
CDR3 protein: CASSPIAGGQKTQYF

D gene: NA
clone size: NA
CDR3 length: 14
J gene: TRBJ1-5
V gene: TRBV19
CDR3 DNA: TGTGCCAGTAGTCCCTTGGGCTTCCAGCAGCCCCAGCATTTT
CDR3 protein: CASSPLGFQQPQHF

D gene: NA
clone size: many
CDR3 length: 12
J gene: TRBJ1-1
V gene: TRBV20-1
CDR3 DNA: TGCAGTGCTAGAGATAACAACAGGTCGGCTTTCTTT
CDR3 protein: CSARDNNRSAFF

D gene: NA
clone size: many
CDR3 length: 16
J gene: TRBJ1-2
V gene: TRBV12-3/TRBV12-4
CDR3 DNA: TGTGCCAGCAGTTTCCGGGACCCCAGAACGAGTCGGGGCTACACCTTC
CDR3 protein: CASSFRDPRTSRGYTF

D gene: TRBD2
clone size: many
CDR3 length: 12
J gene: TRBJ2-7
V gene: TRBV29-1
CDR3 DNA: TGCAGCGTTGAGGGGGGGAGATACGAGCAGTACTTC
CDR3 protein: CSVEGGRYEQYF

D gene: NA
clone size: few
CDR3 length: 14
J gene: TRBJ2-3
V gene: TRBV19
CDR3 DNA: TGTGCCAGTCACGGCTTCCGCAGCACAGATACGCAGTATTTT
CDR3 protein: CASHGFRSTDTQYF

D gene: TRBD1
clone size: few
CDR3 length: 14
J gene: TRBJ1-5
V gene: TRBV20-1
CDR3 DNA: TGCAGTGCTAGACGGACAGGGAGCAATCAGCCCCAGCATTTT
CDR3 protein: CSARRTGSNQPQHF

D gene: NA
clone size: many
CDR3 length: 16
J gene: TRBJ2-2
V gene: TRBV2
CDR3 DNA: TGTGCCAGCAGTGACGACAGATTAACGAACACCGGGGAGCTGTTTTTT
CDR3 protein: CASSDDRLTNTGELFF

D gene: TRBD2
clone size: many
CDR3 length: 17
J gene: TRBJ2-2
V gene: TRBV2
CDR3 DNA: TGTGCCAGCACTGAAGGACTAGCGGGACCCTTCACCGGGGAGCTGTTTTTT
CDR3 protein: CASTEGLAGPFTGELFF

D gene: NA
clone size: many
CDR3 length: 15
J gene: TRBJ1-1
V gene: TRBV6-4
CDR3 DNA: TGTGCCAGCAGTGACTCGAAGCAGGAGAACACTGAAGCTTTCTTT
CDR3 protein: CASSDSKQENTEAFF

D gene: NA
clone size: NA
CDR3 length: 14
J gene: TRBJ1-1
V gene: TRBV14
CDR3 DNA: TGTGCCAGCAGCCAGGTCGGGGGCGCCTCTGAAGCTTTCTTT
CDR3 protein: CASSQVGGASEAFF

D gene: NA
clone size: NA
CDR3 length: 14
J gene: TRBJ2-2
V gene: TRBV7-3
CDR3 DNA: TGTGCCAGCAGTTGGACACCGAGCACCGGGGAGCTGTTTTTT
CDR3 protein: CASSWTPSTGELFF

D gene: NA
clone size: few
CDR3 length: 15
J gene: TRBJ1-5
V gene: TRBV9
CDR3 DNA: TGTGCCAGCAGCGTAGACGGTGCGCGGCGTCAGCCCCAGCATTTT
CDR3 protein: CASSVDGARRQPQHF

D gene: NA
clone size: many
CDR3 length: 15
J gene: TRBJ2-7
V gene: TRBV20-1
CDR3 DNA: TGCAGTGCTAGAGCGGGCGGGGCCACCTCCTACGAGCAGTACTTC
CDR3 protein: CSARAGGATSYEQYF

D gene: TRBD2
clone size: NA
CDR3 length: 17
J gene: TRBJ2-7
V gene: TRBV5-4
CDR3 DNA: TGTGCCAGCAGCCGGGGACTAGCGGGAGGAGGAGGCTACGAGCAGTACTTC
CDR3 protein: CASSRGLAGGGGYEQYF

D gene: TRBD1
clone size: NA
CDR3 length: 18
J gene: TRBJ1-1
V gene: TRBV20-1
CDR3 DNA: TGCAGTGCTAGAGCGGGGGGAGATCGGGACAGGGAAAGCACTGAAGCTTTCTTT
CDR3 protein: CSARAGGDRDRESTEAFF

D gene: NA
clone size: NA
CDR3 length: 15
J gene: TRBJ1-2
V gene: TRBV14
CDR3 DNA: TGTGCCAGCAGCCAAGAAGGACAGTGGCTCTATGGCTACACCTTC
CDR3 protein: CASSQEGQWLYGYTF

D gene: NA
clone size: NA
CDR3 length: 11
J gene: TRBJ2-7
V gene: TRBV2
CDR3 DNA: TGTGCCAGCCGCGAAGGCCACGAGCAGTACTTC
CDR3 protein: CASREGHEQYF

D gene: NA
clone size: NA
CDR3 length: 16
J gene: TRBJ1-4
V gene: TRBV15
CDR3 DNA: TGTGCCACCAGCAGAGATCGGTTGGGGGCGAGGCAAAAACTGTTTTTT
CDR3 protein: CATSRDRLGARQKLFF

D gene: NA
clone size: NA
CDR3 length: 15
J gene: TRBJ2-7
V gene: TRBV9
CDR3 DNA: TGTGCCAGCACCCCGGGTGGAAGTAATGGCTACGAGCAGTACTTC
CDR3 protein: CASTPGGSNGYEQYF

D gene: TRBD1
clone size: NA
CDR3 length: 15
J gene: TRBJ1-4
V gene: TRBV10-3
CDR3 DNA: TGTGCCATCAGGTCGGGCACAGGGGATGTAGAAAAACTGTTTTTT
CDR3 protein: CAIRSGTGDVEKLFF

D gene: TRBD1
clone size: few
CDR3 length: 15
J gene: TRBJ1-5
V gene: TRBV15
CDR3 DNA: TGTGCCACCAGCAGAGGGACAGGGTCTAATCAGCCCCAGCATTTT
CDR3 protein: CATSRGTGSNQPQHF

D gene: TRBD2
clone size: NA
CDR3 length: 17
J gene: TRBJ2-1
V gene: TRBV29-1
CDR3 DNA: TGCAGCGTTGTGGTTAGCGGGACTAAGAGCTCCTACAATGAGCAGTTCTTC
CDR3 protein: CSVVVSGTKSSYNEQFF

D gene: NA
clone size: few
CDR3 length: 12
J gene: TRBJ2-7
V gene: TRBV7-2
CDR3 DNA: TGTGCCAGCAGCTTCAGACAGGGAGGGGGCACCTTC
CDR3 protein: CASSFRQGGGTF

D gene: NA
clone size: many
CDR3 length: 11
J gene: TRBJ1-1
V gene: TRBV5-1
CDR3 DNA: TGCGCCAGCAGGACGAACACTGAAGCTTTCTTT
CDR3 protein: CASRTNTEAFF

D gene: TRBD1
clone size: NA
CDR3 length: 15
J gene: TRBJ1-1
V gene: TRBV7-8
CDR3 DNA: TGTGCCAGCAGCTTAAGTGGCCAGGGGGACGCTGAAGCTTTCTTT
CDR3 protein: CASSLSGQGDAEAFF

D gene: TRBD2
clone size: NA
CDR3 length: 15
J gene: TRBJ2-1
V gene: TRBV29-1
CDR3 DNA: TGCAGCGTTGAAGGGGGGACTAGCGGGTACAATGAGCAGTTCTTC
CDR3 protein: CSVEGGTSGYNEQFF

D gene: TRBD2
clone size: many
CDR3 length: 17
J gene: TRBJ2-5
V gene: TRBV7-7
CDR3 DNA: TGTGCTAGCAGCAAGACCCTAGCGGGCGGAGGAGGGGAGACCCAGTACTTC
CDR3 protein: CASSKTLAGGGGETQYF

D gene: TRBD1
clone size: few
CDR3 length: 17
J gene: TRBJ1-2
V gene: TRBV7-9
CDR3 DNA: TGTGCCAGCAGCTTAGCAGGGAGGGGGCTCGCTAACTATGGCTACACCTTC
CDR3 protein: CASSLAGRGLANYGYTF

D gene: NA
clone size: NA
CDR3 length: 12
J gene: TRBJ1-2
V gene: TRBV30
CDR3 DNA: TGTGCCTGGGGCCCTTTGGCGTATGGCTACACCTTC
CDR3 protein: CAWGPLAYGYTF

D gene: NA
clone size: few
CDR3 length: 13
J gene: TRBJ2-5
V gene: TRBV5-1
CDR3 DNA: TGCGCCACCGGGCTGGGAGATTTTGAGACCCAGTACTTC
CDR3 protein: CATGLGDFETQYF

D gene: TRBD2
clone size: NA
CDR3 length: 17
J gene: TRBJ2-3
V gene: TRBV7-2
CDR3 DNA: TGTGCCAGCAGCTCGACTAGCGGGGCGATAACCACCCATACGCAGTATTTT
CDR3 protein: CASSSTSGAITTHTQYF

D gene: NA
clone size: many
CDR3 length: 15
J gene: TRBJ1-5
V gene: TRBV20-1
CDR3 DNA: TGCAGTGCTAGAGAGGCCGGGGGGAGGAATCAGCCCCAGCATTTT
CDR3 protein: CSAREAGGRNQPQHF

D gene: NA
clone size: NA
CDR3 length: 13
J gene: TRBJ1-2
V gene: TRBV12-3/TRBV12-4
CDR3 DNA: TGTGCCAGCAGTTTCCGGGGGCCCGGTGGCTACACCTTC
CDR3 protein: CASSFRGPGGYTF

D gene: TRBD1
clone size: NA
CDR3 length: 15
J gene: TRBJ1-5
V gene: TRBV7-9
CDR3 DNA: TGTGCCAGCAGCTCAGGACAGGGAAGGGATCAGCCCCAGCATTTT
CDR3 protein: CASSSGQGRDQPQHF

D gene: NA
clone size: many
CDR3 length: 13
J gene: TRBJ1-1
V gene: TRBV2
CDR3 DNA: TGTGCCAGTCTAAAGACGGTGAACACTGAAGCTTTCTTT
CDR3 protein: CASLKTVNTEAFF

D gene: NA
clone size: NA
CDR3 length: 14
J gene: TRBJ1-5
V gene: TRBV9
CDR3 DNA: TGTGCCAGCAGCGTAGAGGACAGTTATCAGCCCCAGCATTTT
CDR3 protein: CASSVEDSYQPQHF

D gene: NA
clone size: many
CDR3 length: 12
J gene: TRBJ2-2
V gene: TRBV12-3/TRBV12-4
CDR3 DNA: TGTGCCAGCAGCCTGGACAGCGGGGAGCTGTTTTTT
CDR3 protein: CASSLDSGELFF

D gene: NA
clone size: NA
CDR3 length: 16
J gene: TRBJ1-4
V gene: TRBV11-2
CDR3 DNA: TGTGCCAGCAGCTTAAGCAGAGGGAGGGGTGATGAAAAACTGTTTTTT
CDR3 protein: CASSLSRGRGDEKLFF

D gene: NA
clone size: NA
CDR3 length: 13
J gene: TRBJ1-1
V gene: TRBV14
CDR3 DNA: TGTGCCAGCAGCCAAAAAGGGTACGGCGGAGCTTTCTTT
CDR3 protein: CASSQKGYGGAFF

D gene: NA
clone size: many
CDR3 length: 15
J gene: TRBJ2-6
V gene: TRBV6-5
CDR3 DNA: TGTGCCAGCAGTTACGGAAGCTCTGGGGCCAACGTCCTGACTTTC
CDR3 protein: CASSYGSSGANVLTF

D gene: TRBD2
clone size: many
CDR3 length: 14
J gene: TRBJ2-7
V gene: TRBV10-3
CDR3 DNA: TGTGCCATCGGCCGACTAGCTTCGATCGACGAGCAGTACTTC
CDR3 protein: CAIGRLASIDEQYF

D gene: NA
clone size: NA
CDR3 length: 13
J gene: TRBJ2-6
V gene: TRBV7-8
CDR3 DNA: TGTGCCAGCTGCCGAGACGGGGCCAACGTCCTGACTTTC
CDR3 protein: CASCRDGANVLTF